The 19 T cell receptor beta chains listed next were all sequenced from one sample in a study of T cells after yellow fever vaccination. TCRdb analysed the 5' RACE reads with MiXCR anew, one entry per CDR3 protein. In the table there are 620,000 or so distinct CDR3 sequences, around 16% of which are singletons. The input for sequencing was PBMCs, taken 5 days after the first yellow fever vaccination. Receptors originate from a man between 18 and 35 years old who received the YFV17D yellow fever vaccine.

The genes are TRBV4-3 and TRBJ2-1, with 7 bases fitting TRBD2. The germline V gene encodes CDR1 LGHNA and CDR2 YSLEER. V shed 4 bases, J shed 4 bases, and the junction held 13 bases outside the gene matches. The CDR3 runs to 17 residues. The CDR3 bases are TGCGCCAGCAGCCCCCTAGAGATGGGGGGGGATTACAATGAGCAGTTCTTC. Translated, it gives CASSPLEMGGDYNEQFF.

This clonotype came up a few times. J is TRBJ1-1 and V is TRBV7-2; TRBD1 aligns across 9 bases. The CDR3 runs to 15 residues. With 5 bases clipped from V and 10 bases from J, the junction kept 14 bases outside the gene matches. The V gene's germline CDR1 is SGHTA and CDR2 FQGNSA. Here the CDR3 DNA reads TGTGCCAGCAGCAGTAATACAGGGGGCGCTGGGATAGCTTTCTTT. Protein sequence: CASSSNTGGAGIAFF.

The V call is TRBV6-1, the J call TRBJ1-1, with 9 bases aligning to TRBD1. V trimming: 6 bases; J trimming: 10 bases; junction bases outside the gene matches: 15. The CDR3 is 15 residues long. Germline-derived CDR1 and CDR2 are MNHNS and SASEGT. CDR3 sequence reads: CASREMDRGWERAFF. CDR3 coding DNA: TGTGCCAGCAGGGAAATGGACAGGGGTTGGGAAAGAGCTTTCTTT.

The chain recombines TRBV20-1 with TRBJ2-1, with D possibly being TRBD1 (5 bases). Trimming stripped 6 bases from V and 8 bases from J, with 20 bases between. Germline values: CDR1 DFQATT, CDR2 SNEGSKA (reference sequence). This CDR3 spans 14 amino acids. CDR3 in amino acids: CSAKDKYPFHEQFF. For the CDR3, the DNA is TGCAGTGCAAAGGACAAGTACCCCTTTCATGAGCAGTTCTTC.

This chain links TRBV12-3 or TRBV12-4 with TRBJ1-1; weak D call: TRBD1 (6 bases). V shed 6 bases and J shed 7 bases, with 9 bases lying between them. CDR3 length: 11 amino acids. The CDR3 reads CASRNRDEAFF. For the CDR3, the DNA is TGTGCCAGCAGGAACAGGGATGAAGCTTTCTTT.

The J gene is TRBJ1-1, the V gene TRBV9; D not certain. Trimming left V 0 bases short and J 2 bases short, with 8 bases between. The length of the CDR3 is 14 residues. The germline V gene encodes CDR1 SGDLS and CDR2 YYNGEE. The CDR3, as DNA: TGTGCCAGCAGCGTAGTAGGAGAAAACACTGAAGCTTTCTTT. As protein: CASSVVGENTEAFF.

This chain uses TRBV6-5 with TRBJ2-2; possibly TRBD1 or TRBD2 for D (5 bases each). Germline V gene sequence: CDR1 MNHEY, CDR2 SVGAGI. V gave up 0 bases and J gave up 0 bases, with 8 bases separating them. CDR3 length: 16 residues. CDR3 region: CASSYSLGANTGELFF. The CDR3 region has the DNA TGTGCCAGCAGTTACTCGCTGGGGGCGAACACCGGGGAGCTGTTTTTT.

With regard to this clonotype: At one boundary the junction diverges from the germline segment, which might be a read error. V gene TRBV7-2 combines with J gene TRBJ2-3; tentatively, D is TRBD1 (5 bases). CDR3 length: 16 residues. Germline V gives CDR1 SGHTA, CDR2 FQGNSA. In DNA, the CDR3 is TGTGCCAGCACCTTACTGGGGCCAGGGTCTTCAGATACGCAGTATTTT. Translated, it gives CASTLLGPGSSDTQYF. Combining the CDR3 with reference TRBV7-2 and TRBJ2-3 gives the whole variable domain GAGVSQSPSNKVTEKGKDVELRCDPISGHTALYWYRQSLGQGLEFLIYFQGNSAPDKSGLPSDRFSAERTGGSVSTLTIQRTQQEDSAVYLCASTLLGPGSSDTQYFGPGTRLTVL.

The chain couples TRBV18 to TRBJ1-4; D is unclear. CDR1 KGHSH and CDR2 LQKENI come from the germline V gene. Deletions cut 4 bases from V and 0 bases from J, with 21 bases between. The CDR3 runs to 19 residues. CDR3 sequence: CASSRQPRPTTATNEKLFF. CDR3 DNA: TGTGCCAGCTCACGGCAGCCTAGACCTACAACTGCAACTAATGAAAAACTGTTTTTT.

As DNA, the CDR3 is TGTGCCAGCAGGTTACAGGGGGAGACCCAGTACTTC. Residues: CASRLQGETQYF. The chain is built from TRBV12-3 or TRBV12-4 and TRBJ2-5; 7 bases align to TRBD1. The CDR3 is 12 residues long. With 6 bases clipped from V and 5 bases from J, the junction kept 3 bases outside the gene matches.

This clonotype was detected a few times. The rearrangement uses TRBV4-1 and TRBJ2-5; D uncertain. The CDR3 covers 15 residues. V was cut by 0 bases and J by 5 bases, with 13 bases left in between. CDR1 and CDR2 from the germline V gene are MGHRA and YSYEKL. CDR3 loop: CASSQDPGYGETQYF. In nucleotides, the CDR3 is TGCGCCAGCAGCCAAGATCCCGGTTATGGGGAGACCCAGTACTTC.

The chain recombines TRBV7-8 with TRBJ1-1, with TRBD1 as a possible D gene (5 bases). This CDR3 region has 15 residues. Germline assignment: CDR1 SGHVS and CDR2 FQNEAQ. Deletions cut 2 bases from V and 6 bases from J, with 16 bases between. The CDR3 region is CASSLIRGPDAEAFF. CDR3 nucleotides: TGTGCCAGCAGCTTAATAAGGGGCCCTGACGCTGAAGCTTTCTTT.

This clonotype was counted only a few times. The chain carries TRBV20-1 and TRBJ2-3; tentative D call: TRBD2 (6 bases). The V and J ends lost 1 base and 1 base respectively, with 12 bases between them. CDR1 and CDR2 (germline): DFQATT, SNEGSKA (reference sequence). The CDR3 consists of 15 residues. The chain's CDR3 is CSARAYQRGTDTQYF. CDR3 DNA: TGCAGTGCTAGAGCTTATCAGCGGGGCACAGATACGCAGTATTTT.

The chain has TRBV20-1 and TRBJ2-7; D is possibly TRBD1 or TRBD2 (5 bases each). The CDR3 spans 16 residues. Germline V gene data show CDR1 as DFQATT and CDR2 as SNEGSKA (reference sequence). With 0 bases removed from V and 0 bases from J, the gap between germline ends came to 15 bases. CDR3 sequence reads: CSARDPGTRGSYEQYF. The CDR3 region has the DNA TGCAGTGCTAGAGATCCCGGGACGAGGGGCTCCTACGAGCAGTACTTC.

A few counts support this clonotype. The chain has TRBV20-1 and TRBJ1-1; D uncertain. This CDR3 contains 13 residues. CDR1 DFQATT and CDR2 SNEGSKA come from the germline V gene (reference sequence). V was trimmed by 0 bases and J by 7 bases, leaving 12 bases between them. In nucleotides, the CDR3 is TGCAGTGCTAGAGACAGTTTGAACGTTGAAGCTTTCTTT. Residues: CSARDSLNVEAFF.

The J gene is TRBJ2-7, the V gene TRBV5-8; TRBD1 matches at 7 bases. CDR3 length: 14 residues. Germline-derived CDR1 and CDR2 are SGHTS and YDEGEE. V shed 4 bases and J 5 bases; nucleotides not matched to a gene: 9. The CDR3 coding sequence is TGTGCCAGCAGCGAGGGGACAGAGTTAGACGAGCAGTACTTC. Encoded protein: CASSEGTELDEQYF.

The rearrangement links TRBV9 to TRBJ2-7; D gene unclear. V lost 4 bases, J lost 3 bases, and 17 bases lay in between. Germline V gene data show CDR1 as SGDLS and CDR2 as YYNGEE. CDR3 length: 15 residues. The CDR3: CASSPDGPKGYEQYF. CDR3 nucleotides: TGTGCCAGCAGCCCCGACGGGCCCAAGGGCTACGAGCAGTACTTC.

Ten or more counts support this clonotype. The chain joins TRBV20-1 to TRBJ2-1; 12 bases map to TRBD2. Germline-derived CDR1 and CDR2 are DFQATT and SNEGSKA (reference sequence). The CDR3 is 14 amino acids. Germline trimming cut 2 bases from V and 4 bases from J; bases unmatched to any gene: 0. The CDR3 here is CSARLAGGYNEQFF. The CDR3 DNA reads TGCAGTGCTAGACTAGCGGGGGGGTACAATGAGCAGTTCTTC.

The V and J genes are TRBV12-5 and TRBJ1-1; D remains unclear. The CDR3 contains 14 residues. The ends were cut back, 1 base at V and 7 bases at J, with 13 bases in the middle. Germline loops: CDR1 LGHNT, CDR2 FRNRAP. The CDR3 coding sequence is TGTGCTAGTGGTTTGGCGGGCAGTTTTAATGAAGCTTTCTTT. It specifies CASGLAGSFNEAFF.